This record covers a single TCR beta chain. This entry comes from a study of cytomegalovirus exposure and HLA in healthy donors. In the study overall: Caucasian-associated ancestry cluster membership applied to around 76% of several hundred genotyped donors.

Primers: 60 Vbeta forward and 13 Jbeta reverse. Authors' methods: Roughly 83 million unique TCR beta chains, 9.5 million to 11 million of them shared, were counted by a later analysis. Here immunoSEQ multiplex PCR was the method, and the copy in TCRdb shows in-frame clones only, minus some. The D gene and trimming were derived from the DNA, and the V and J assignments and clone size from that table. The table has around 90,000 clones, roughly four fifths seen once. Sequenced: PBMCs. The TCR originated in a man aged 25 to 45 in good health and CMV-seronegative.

This chain's CDR3 is CASSSRADYEQYF. DNA for the CDR3: TGTGCCAGCAGCTCCAGGGCAGACTACGAGCAGTACTTC. J is TRBJ2-7 and V is TRBV7-2; weak D call: TRBD1 (5 bases). With 4 bases removed from V and 3 bases from J, the gap between germline ends came to 10 bases. Germline lookup yields CDR1 SGHTA and CDR2 FQGNSA. This CDR3 comprises 13 residues.